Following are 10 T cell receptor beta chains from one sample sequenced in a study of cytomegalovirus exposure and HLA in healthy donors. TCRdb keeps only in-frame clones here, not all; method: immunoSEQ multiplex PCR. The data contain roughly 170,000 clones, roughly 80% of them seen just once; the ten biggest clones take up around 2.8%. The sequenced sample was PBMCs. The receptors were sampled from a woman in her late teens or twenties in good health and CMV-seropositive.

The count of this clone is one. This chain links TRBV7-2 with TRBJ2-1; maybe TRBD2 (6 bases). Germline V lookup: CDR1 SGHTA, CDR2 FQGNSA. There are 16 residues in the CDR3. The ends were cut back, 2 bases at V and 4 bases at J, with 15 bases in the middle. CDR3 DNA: TGTGCCAGCAGCTTACCAGCGGCGGGGCTTTACAATGAGCAGTTCTTC. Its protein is CASSLPAAGLYNEQFF.

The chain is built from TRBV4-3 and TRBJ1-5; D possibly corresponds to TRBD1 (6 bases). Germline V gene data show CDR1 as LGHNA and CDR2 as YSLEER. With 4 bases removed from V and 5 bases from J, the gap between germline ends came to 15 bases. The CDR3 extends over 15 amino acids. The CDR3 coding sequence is TGCGCCAGCAGCCGGAACAGGGTGGTAGATCAGCCCCAGCATTTT. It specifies CASSRNRVVDQPQHF.

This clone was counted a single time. The CDR3 region has the DNA TGTGCCAGCAGCCCCCCCGCGGTCAATGAGCAGTTCTTC. Amino acid sequence: CASSPPAVNEQFF. This chain connects TRBV7-3 to TRBJ2-1, with D unclear. The germline gives CDR1 SGHTA, CDR2 FQGTGA. The CDR3 loop spans 13 amino acids. The V end was cut by 5 bases, the J end by 6 bases, with 11 bases between.

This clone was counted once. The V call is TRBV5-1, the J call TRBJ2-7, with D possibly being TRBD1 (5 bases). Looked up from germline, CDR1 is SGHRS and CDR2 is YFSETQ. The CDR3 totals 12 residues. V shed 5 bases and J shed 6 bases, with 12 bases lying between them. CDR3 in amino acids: CASRAGQAEQYF. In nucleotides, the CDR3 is TGCGCCAGCAGGGCCGGACAAGCCGAGCAGTACTTC.

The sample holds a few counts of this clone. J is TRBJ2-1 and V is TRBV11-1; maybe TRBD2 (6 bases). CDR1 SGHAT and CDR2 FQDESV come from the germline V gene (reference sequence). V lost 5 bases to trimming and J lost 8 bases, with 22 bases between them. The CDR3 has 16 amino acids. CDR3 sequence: CASSPTRDFISDEQFF. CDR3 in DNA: TGTGCCAGCAGCCCAACTCGGGACTTCATATCGGATGAGCAGTTCTTC.

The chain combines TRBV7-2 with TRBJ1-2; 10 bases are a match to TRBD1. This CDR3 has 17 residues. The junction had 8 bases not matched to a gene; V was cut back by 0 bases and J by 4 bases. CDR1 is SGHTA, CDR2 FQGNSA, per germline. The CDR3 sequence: CASSLATWDRGGYGYTF. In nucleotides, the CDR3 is TGTGCCAGCAGCTTAGCGACGTGGGACAGGGGAGGCTATGGCTACACCTTC.

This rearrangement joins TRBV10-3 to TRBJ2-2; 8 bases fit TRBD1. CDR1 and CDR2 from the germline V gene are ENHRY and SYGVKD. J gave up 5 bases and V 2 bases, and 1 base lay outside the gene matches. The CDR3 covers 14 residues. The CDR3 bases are TGTGCCATCAGTGAGGGACAGGGAACCGGGGAGCTGTTTTTT. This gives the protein CAISEGQGTGELFF.

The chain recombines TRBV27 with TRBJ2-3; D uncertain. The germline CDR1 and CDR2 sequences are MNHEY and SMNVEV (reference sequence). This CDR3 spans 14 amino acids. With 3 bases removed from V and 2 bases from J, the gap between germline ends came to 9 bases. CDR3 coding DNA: TGTGCCAGCAGTTTTCGGTCCAACACAGATACGCAGTATTTT. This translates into CASSFRSNTDTQYF.

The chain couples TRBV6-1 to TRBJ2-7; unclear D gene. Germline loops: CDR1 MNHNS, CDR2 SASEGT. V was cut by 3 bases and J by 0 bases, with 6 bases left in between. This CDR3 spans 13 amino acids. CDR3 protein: CASSEGSSYEQYF. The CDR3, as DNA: TGTGCCAGCAGTGAGGGCAGCTCCTACGAGCAGTACTTC.

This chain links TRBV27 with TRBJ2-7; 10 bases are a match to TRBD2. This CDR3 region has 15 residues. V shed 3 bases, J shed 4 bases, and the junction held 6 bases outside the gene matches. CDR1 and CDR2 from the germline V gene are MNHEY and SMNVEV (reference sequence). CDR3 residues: CASSFLAGGEYEQYF. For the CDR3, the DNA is TGTGCCAGCAGTTTTTTAGCGGGGGGAGAATACGAGCAGTACTTC.